Each of the 19 T cell receptor beta chains below was sequenced from the same sample in a study of cytomegalovirus exposure and HLA in healthy donors. PCR involved 60 Vbeta and 13 Jbeta primers. Here immunoSEQ multiplex PCR was the method, and the copy in TCRdb shows in-frame clones only, minus some. Of 90,000 to 120,000 clones in the sample, roughly 82% were seen once. The sequenced sample was PBMCs. Source of these receptors: a man in his thirties or forties in good health and CMV-seropositive.

The chain carries TRBV6-6 and TRBJ2-5; D gene uncertain. This CDR3 contains 14 residues. From germline, CDR1 is MNHNY and CDR2 SVGAGI (reference sequence). V was trimmed by 0 bases and J by 1 base, leaving 6 bases between them. CDR3 in DNA: TGTGCCAGCAGTTACTCGAGCCTCCAAGAGACCCAGTACTTC. As protein: CASSYSSLQETQYF.

V and J are TRBV10-1 and TRBJ1-1; no reliable D call. The CDR3 length is 12 residues. Trimming stripped 11 bases from V and 1 base from J, with 11 bases between. Germline V gene sequence: CDR1 WNHNN, CDR2 SYGVQD (reference sequence). CDR3 amino acids: CAGRPTNTEAFF. The CDR3 DNA follows: TGCGCCGGGAGACCGACGAACACTGAAGCTTTCTTT.

This chain uses TRBV11-2 with TRBJ1-1; D possibly corresponds to TRBD1 (6 bases). The CDR3 covers 16 residues. Trimming shortened V by 6 bases and J by 0 bases, and 17 bases separated the two germline ends. The germline V gene encodes CDR1 SGHAT and CDR2 FQNNGV. The CDR3 here is CASRARTGWMNTEAFF. The CDR3 DNA reads TGTGCCAGCAGGGCCAGAACAGGGTGGATGAACACTGAAGCTTTCTTT. The full variable domain, in which reference TRBV11-2 and TRBJ1-1 provide the parts outside the CDR3, is EAGVAQSPRYKIIEKRQSVAFWCNPISGHATLYWYQQILGQGPKLLIQFQNNGVVDDSQLPKDRFSAERLKGVDSTLKIQPAKLEDSAVYLCASRARTGWMNTEAFFGQGTRLTVV.

The CDR3 protein is CAISGDKTDNSPLHF. DNA for the CDR3: TGTGCCATCAGTGGGGACAAAACGGATAATTCACCCCTCCACTTT. The chain combines TRBV10-3 with TRBJ1-6; possible D gene TRBD1, 6 bases. CDR3 size: 15 residues. Deletions cut 4 bases from V and 5 bases from J, with 12 bases between. Per germline, CDR1 ENHRY and CDR2 SYGVKD.

This sequence joins TRBV10-3 and TRBJ2-3; 7 nucleotides match TRBD2. This CDR3 contains 14 residues. V gave up 8 bases and J gave up 2 bases; unmatched junction bases: 7. In germline, CDR1 is ENHRY, CDR2 SYGVKD. The CDR3 bases are TGTGCCATCGGACGCGGGGGAAACACAGATACGCAGTATTTT. Translation gives CAIGRGGNTDTQYF.

The V call is TRBV9, the J call TRBJ1-2; no clear D. CDR3 length equals 14 residues. Trimming removed 6 bases at V and 2 bases at J, with 14 bases between. The germline gives CDR1 SGDLS, CDR2 YYNGEE. CDR3 coding DNA: TGTGCCAGCACCGTTTCTACACTAAACTATGGCTACACCTTC. Residues: CASTVSTLNYGYTF. The variable domain in full, with the rest retrieved from reference TRBV9 and TRBJ1-2, is DSGVTQTPKHLITATGQRVTLRCSPRSGDLSVYWYQQSLDQGLQFLIQYYNGEERAKGNILERFSAQQFPDLHSELNLSSLELGDSALYFCASTVSTLNYGYTFGSGTRLTVV.

This chain connects TRBV15 to TRBJ2-7; 8 bases map to TRBD2. The CDR3 has 14 amino acids. Germline V gene lookup returns CDR1 LNHNV and CDR2 YYDKDF (reference sequence). V dropped 3 bases and J dropped 6; count of bases not matched to a gene: 7. CDR3 DNA sequence: TGTGCCACCAGCAGGCCCTCGGGAGGGGCCGAGCAGTACTTC. It yields the protein CATSRPSGGAEQYF.

This rearrangement joins TRBV7-6 to TRBJ2-2; 8 positions match TRBD1. Germline values: CDR1 SGHVS, CDR2 FNYEAQ. CDR3 length: 17 residues. V shed 5 bases and J 0 bases; nucleotides not matched to a gene: 8. The CDR3 coding sequence is TGTGCCAGCAGCCGTGACAGGGGAATAGCGAACACCGGGGAGCTGTTTTTT. It codes for CASSRDRGIANTGELFF.

The CDR3 sequence is CASSLSAGLAPRNEQYF. CDR3 in DNA: TGTGCCAGCAGTTTATCCGCGGGTCTAGCTCCAAGAAACGAGCAGTACTTC. V and J are TRBV28 and TRBJ2-7, with D maybe TRBD2 (5 bases). There are 17 residues in the CDR3. Germline loops: CDR1 MDHEN, CDR2 SYDVKM. The V gene lost 1 base and the J gene lost 5 bases, with 21 bases spanning the gap.

The chain joins TRBV7-2 to TRBJ2-1, with TRBD2 matching over 8 bases. Unmatched junction bases numbered 6, after V lost 6 bases and J lost 2 bases. CDR3 length: 15 residues. CDR1 and CDR2 (germline): SGHTA, FQGNSA. The CDR3 is CASSQASGPYNEQFF. The CDR3 region has the DNA TGTGCCAGCAGTCAGGCTAGCGGGCCCTACAATGAGCAGTTCTTC.

This clone was detected only once. This chain uses TRBV6-5 with TRBJ1-1, with 9 positions matching TRBD1. This CDR3 is 16 amino acids long. V was clipped by 4 bases and J by 0 bases; unmatched bases: 6. The germline V gene encodes CDR1 MNHEY and CDR2 SVGAGI. The DNA for the CDR3 is TGTGCCAGCAGTTTCAGGACAGGGGCTATGAACACTGAAGCTTTCTTT. It yields the protein CASSFRTGAMNTEAFF.

This chain uses TRBV29-1 with TRBJ2-7, with D possibly TRBD2 on 6 matching bases. Germline CDR1 reads SQVTM; CDR2 reads ANQGSEA. V gave up 5 bases and J gave up 6 bases, with 11 bases separating them. CDR3 length equals 11 residues. The CDR3 DNA is TGCAGCGTTACAGGAGCGGGCGAGCAGTACTTC. Encoded protein: CSVTGAGEQYF.

The chain couples TRBV30 to TRBJ1-2; 7 nucleotides agree with TRBD1. CDR1 and CDR2 from the germline V gene are GTSNPN and SVGIG (reference sequence). The CDR3 sequence is 9 residues long. The CDR3 DNA sequence: TGTGCTTCAGGGGGGGGCTACACCTTC. It is translated as CASGGGYTF.

This chain uses TRBV11-3 with TRBJ2-5; 10 positions match TRBD1. Germline V lookup: CDR1 SGHNT, CDR2 YENEEA. The CDR3 is 16 amino acids. After removal of 5 bases from V and 1 base from J, the junction contained 7 bases not matched to a gene. The CDR3 region has the DNA TGTGCCAGCAGCCAAGAGGACAGGGGGGGCCAAGAGACCCAGTACTTC. It codes for CASSQEDRGGQETQYF.

The rearrangement links TRBV7-6 to TRBJ2-5; the match to TRBD2 covers 10 bases. CDR3 size: 17 residues. V lost 0 bases to trimming and J lost 2 bases; unmatched junction nucleotides: 6. Germline V gene data show CDR1 as SGHVS and CDR2 as FNYEAQ. The CDR3 DNA is TGTGCCAGCAGCTTAGCGCCAGGACTAGCGGTTCAAGAGACCCAGTACTTC. It is translated as CASSLAPGLAVQETQYF.

The chain couples TRBV18 to TRBJ1-1, with 8 bases matching TRBD1. Trimming cost V 5 bases and J 5 bases; bases outside gene matches: 13. CDR3 length equals 16 residues. In germline, CDR1 is KGHSH, CDR2 LQKENI. This CDR3 reads CASSSLPGQVETEAFF. For the CDR3, the DNA is TGTGCCAGCTCATCACTCCCGGGACAGGTCGAGACTGAAGCTTTCTTT.

CDR3 bases: TGTGCCAGCAGCTTAGACCGACAGGCCTATGGCTACACCTTC. It encodes CASSLDRQAYGYTF. V usage is TRBV7-9 and J usage is TRBJ1-2; possibly TRBD1 for D (6 bases). CDR1 is SEHNR and CDR2 is FQNEAQ in the germline V gene (reference sequence). Between the trimmed V and J ends, which lost 1 base and 4 bases, there was a span of 10 bases. This CDR3 has 14 amino acids.

As to this clone: An end of the junction does not agree with germline; a read error may underlie this. V and J are TRBV7-9 and TRBJ1-2, with D unclear. CDR3 length: 15 amino acids. Germline V lookup: CDR1 SEHNR, CDR2 FQNEAQ (reference sequence). This CDR3 is CSSSPYRRENYGYTF. CDR3 coding DNA: TGTTCCAGCAGCCCGTACCGACGGGAGAACTATGGCTACACCTTC. Full variable domain (rest looked up from reference TRBV7-9 and TRBJ1-2): DTGVSQNPRHKITKRGQNVTFRCDPISEHNRLYWYRQTLGQGPEFLTYFQNEAQLEKSRLLSDRFSAERPKGSFSTLEIQRTEQGDSAMYLCSSSPYRRENYGYTFGSGTRLTVV.

This sequence joins TRBV6-5 and TRBJ1-3; D is undetermined. Trimming left V 7 bases short and J 0 bases short, with 10 bases between. The germline V gene encodes CDR1 MNHEY and CDR2 SVGAGI. The CDR3 loop spans 14 amino acids. CDR3 protein: CASKKSSSGNTIYF. CDR3 bases: TGTGCCAGCAAGAAAAGTAGCTCTGGAAACACCATATATTTT.